The present T cell receptor beta chain was sequenced within a study of technical replicates of blood from a few donors. The CDR3 is 16 amino acids. Germline-derived CDR1 and CDR2 are MNHNY and SVGAGI (reference sequence). Trimming at V came to 5 bases and at J to 4 bases, leaving 10 bases not matched to a gene. Sequencing was performed with immunoSEQ multiplex PCR; in TCRdb, only in-frame clones are kept and a portion is missing. The sample yields over 85,000 clones, about 95% seen once. Material: T cells isolated from PBMCs. This chain connects TRBV6-6 to TRBJ2-7; 11 bases match TRBD2. The sequence was obtained from a human donor in good health. This chain's CDR3 is CASSPPTGTSGYEQYF. Here the CDR3 DNA reads TGTGCCAGCAGTCCCCCTACCGGGACTAGCGGATACGAGCAGTACTTC.